This TCR beta chain was identified during a study of T cell repertoires in cytomegalovirus infection. TCRdb re-called the reads with MiXCR, one entry per CDR3 protein. Among about 150,000 distinct CDR3 sequences listed, over 30% were seen once. Germline values: CDR1 SGHTA, CDR2 FQGNSA. The CDR3 is 17 residues long. The V end was cut by 1 base, the J end by 5 bases, with 18 bases between. The sample holds many counts of this clonotype. Its specificity is unknown. The sequences come from CD8+ T cells from cultured PBMCs, collected from culture after CMV antigen stimulation. The chain joins TRBV7-2 to TRBJ2-1; TRBD2 might be the D (6 bases). The TCR comes from a human donor in good health (CMV status not recorded). Some clones in this sample may be carry-over from other donors' samples. The chain's CDR3 is CASSLDNWAGSDNEQFF. As DNA, the CDR3 is TGTGCCAGCAGCTTAGATAATTGGGCGGGGTCGGACAATGAGCAGTTCTTC.